The rows below give T cell receptor beta chains drawn from one sample of a study of blood T cell repertoires in COVID-19. Data came from immunoSEQ multiplex PCR; TCRdb stores just in-frame clones and leaves some out. The sample consists of more than 200,000 clones, about nine tenths of them appearing once. The material sequenced was PBMCs or T cells enriched from blood (not recorded which). The receptors originated from a woman in her twenties or thirties with acute COVID-19. CDR3s leave out the opening cysteine and the closing phenylalanine or tryptophan. The D gene is left open where the match is weak. Clone size is given for some rows only: seen once, a few or many times, or a class if the clone is expanded.

cdr3_aa: ATRLRISTEAF
v_call: TRBV6-5
d_call: .
j_call: TRBJ1-1
clone_size: .

cdr3_aa: ASSETSRGGKNEQF
v_call: TRBV2
d_call: .
j_call: TRBJ2-1
clone_size: once

cdr3_aa: ASTRVLLSGNTIY
v_call: TRBV19
d_call: .
j_call: TRBJ1-3
clone_size: .

cdr3_aa: ASSYAELQATFNYGYT
v_call: TRBV5-1
d_call: .
j_call: TRBJ1-2
clone_size: .

cdr3_aa: ATSVGFEAF
v_call: TRBV28
d_call: .
j_call: TRBJ1-1
clone_size: .

cdr3_aa: ASSQGAGSTNEKLF
v_call: TRBV4-1
d_call: .
j_call: TRBJ1-4
clone_size: once

cdr3_aa: ASSYLTGESPYEQY
v_call: TRBV6-6
d_call: TRBD1
j_call: TRBJ2-7
clone_size: .

cdr3_aa: ASSDLPSGSSYNEQF
v_call: TRBV6-4
d_call: TRBD2
j_call: TRBJ2-1
clone_size: .

cdr3_aa: SAADSPYGYT
v_call: TRBV29-1
d_call: .
j_call: TRBJ1-2
clone_size: .

cdr3_aa: ASSTAGTAVTDTQY
v_call: TRBV19
d_call: .
j_call: TRBJ2-3
clone_size: .

cdr3_aa: ASSFTGGNTDTQY
v_call: TRBV7-2
d_call: TRBD1
j_call: TRBJ2-3
clone_size: .

cdr3_aa: AWSPGLENEQF
v_call: TRBV30
d_call: TRBD2
j_call: TRBJ2-1
clone_size: .

cdr3_aa: ATSDSKQGQGNQPQH
v_call: TRBV24-1
d_call: TRBD1
j_call: TRBJ1-5
clone_size: .

cdr3_aa: ASSQVINTEAF
v_call: TRBV4-1
d_call: .
j_call: TRBJ1-1
clone_size: once